This TCR beta chain was retrieved from a study of blood T cells in healthy people across ages. In the study overall: Using template switching, researchers captured about one barcoded beta molecule for each two T cells. Findings of the study overall: Age advanced and TCR beta diversity per million T cells fell, roughly linearly. Fewer expanded clones and more diversity marked long-lived versus aged donors.

Then a second PCR, running about 7 to 11 cycles, was carried out with a sample-barcoded 5' primer and a J-beta primer mix. TCRdb analysed the 5' RACE reads with MiXCR anew, one entry per CDR3 protein. This sample has about 1.5 million distinct CDR3 sequences, with roughly 43% found just once. Details on this clonotype: What it binds is unknown.

The sequenced sample consisted of blood. The TCR sequence derives from a woman aged 18-30 years in good health.

In nucleotides, the CDR3 is TGCGCCAGCAGCCCTCTAGCGCAGGGCGATGGCTACACCTTC. It specifies CASSPLAQGDGYTF. This chain links TRBV4-3 with TRBJ1-2; possible D gene TRBD1, 5 bases. V lost 4 bases, J lost 6 bases, and 15 bases lay in between. Germline-derived CDR1 and CDR2 are LGHNA and YSLEER. The CDR3 has 14 amino acids.